This TCR beta chain is from a study of CD8+CD57+ T cells in acquired aplastic anemia. Whole-study results and caveats: Significant differences in CD8+ Simpson's diversity were not observed between patients and controls.

Template material for TCR beta VDJ and CDR3 profiling consisted of genomic DNA. TCRdb independently ran MiXCR on the reads; one entry per CDR3 protein. The sample lists about 180,000 distinct CDR3 sequences; more than 60% were seen once. Individuals selected for sequencing had exhibited CD8+CD57+ cell expansion on flow cytometry. As a group, the patients uniformly had severe acquired aplastic anemia. CDR3 length equals 16 residues. Trimming left V 8 bases short and J 0 bases short, with 20 bases between. The germline V gene encodes CDR1 SEHNR and CDR2 FQNEAQ (reference sequence). Of note for this clonotype: Its cognate antigen is unknown.

The chain links TRBV7-9 to TRBJ2-7; D not resolved. The sample taken for sequencing was sorted CD4+, CD8+, or CD8+CD57+ T cells (not recorded which) from PBMCs. The sequence was obtained from a human donor with aplastic anemia. The CDR3 spells CASFSLDPSSSYEQYF. For the CDR3, the DNA is TGTGCCAGCTTCAGCTTAGATCCTTCTAGCTCCTACGAGCAGTACTTC. Based on the CDR3 plus reference TRBV7-9 and TRBJ2-7, the full variable domain is DTGVSQNPRHKITKRGQNVTFRCDPISEHNRLYWYRQTLGQGPEFLTYFQNEAQLEKSRLLSDRFSAERPKGSFSTLEIQRTEQGDSAMYLCASFSLDPSSSYEQYFGPGTRLTVT.